A single sample is the source of the 27 T cell receptor beta chains below, sequenced in a study of shared clonotypes between healthy human individuals. Selected positively for CCR7 and CD45RO-negative, naive CD8 cells excluded terminally differentiated effector memory CD45RA+ cells. The assay was immunoSEQ multiplex PCR, and TCRdb's table has in-frame clones only and misses some. The sample shows about 1.9 million clones, around 95% of them seen only once. Specimen: naive CD8+ T cells from PBMCs. Every receptor here comes from a man aged 18 to 35 in good health. Some clones in this sample may be carry-over from other donors' samples.

J is TRBJ2-5 and V is TRBV28; 7 nucleotides align to TRBD2. CDR3 length equals 16 residues. Germline trimming cut 2 bases from V and 4 bases from J; bases unmatched to any gene: 10. Germline assignment: CDR1 MDHEN and CDR2 SYDVKM. CDR3: CASSLRSGEVPETQYF. The CDR3 bases are TGTGCCAGCAGTTTACGAAGCGGGGAGGTTCCAGAGACCCAGTACTTC.

This clone was detected only once. The CDR3 coding sequence is TGCGCCAGCAGCATAACGGGCGCGGGAGGTCCAGATACGCAGTATTTT. Its protein product is CASSITGAGGPDTQYF. This chain connects TRBV5-1 to TRBJ2-3; 8 bases line up with TRBD2. The CDR3 is 16 residues long. Per the germline V gene, CDR1 is SGHRS and CDR2 is YFSETQ. V lost 4 bases to trimming and J lost 4 bases; unmatched junction nucleotides: 11.

The chain uses TRBV5-1 and TRBJ2-1; D is unclear. Germline CDR1 and CDR2: SGHRS and YFSETQ. V lost 0 bases, J lost 4 bases, and 14 bases lay in between. This CDR3 region has 16 residues. The CDR3 region has the DNA TGCGCCAGCAGCTTGGCAGTAACTCTTCAGTACAATGAGCAGTTCTTC. It yields the protein CASSLAVTLQYNEQFF.

V usage is TRBV15 and J usage is TRBJ2-3; D tentatively reads TRBD1 or TRBD2 (5 bases each). Trimming cost V 6 bases and J 1 base, with 11 bases left between them. Germline V CDR1 and CDR2: LNHNV, YYDKDF (reference sequence). This CDR3 has 14 amino acids. The CDR3 region has the DNA TGTGCCACCAGAAGCCGGGACGGCACAGATACGCAGTATTTT. Amino acid sequence: CATRSRDGTDTQYF. The complete variable domain, with remaining parts taken from reference TRBV15 and TRBJ2-3, reads DAMVIQNPRYQVTQFGKPVTLSCSQTLNHNVMYWYQQKSSQAPKLLFHYYDKDFNNEADTPDNFQSRRPNTSFCFLDIRSPGLGDTAMYLCATRSRDGTDTQYFGPGTRLTVL.

V usage is TRBV14 and J usage is TRBJ1-2; D is unclear. The germline CDR1 and CDR2 sequences are SGHDN and FVKESK. The CDR3 loop spans 13 amino acids. The V end was cut by 4 bases, the J end by 3 bases, with 9 bases between. The CDR3 DNA follows: TGTGCCAGCAGCCCGAGGTATGACTATGGCTACACCTTC. It yields the protein CASSPRYDYGYTF.

This clone was seen once. The V gene is TRBV7-6, the J gene TRBJ2-6; 7 bases match TRBD1. CDR3 length: 18 amino acids. The junction had 10 bases not matched to a gene; V was cut back by 5 bases and J by 0 bases. The germline CDR1 and CDR2 sequences are SGHVS and FNYEAQ. This CDR3 is CASSPRPGGSSGANVLTF. The CDR3 region has the DNA TGTGCCAGCAGCCCCCGGCCAGGGGGAAGCTCTGGGGCCAACGTCCTGACTTTC.

V gene TRBV6-6 combines with J gene TRBJ2-1, with TRBD2 matching 7 bases. Looked up from germline, CDR1 is MNHNY and CDR2 is SVGAGI (reference sequence). CDR3 length: 15 residues. V dropped 4 bases and J dropped 10; count of bases not matched to a gene: 13. CDR3 region: CASSFAAGPSVEQFF. The CDR3 DNA sequence: TGTGCCAGCAGTTTCGCAGCGGGGCCCTCGGTCGAGCAGTTCTTC.

The chain is built from TRBV5-6 and TRBJ2-3; 9 positions match TRBD2. V shed 2 bases, J shed 5 bases, and the junction held 6 bases outside the gene matches. Germline V lookup: CDR1 SGHDT, CDR2 YYEEEE. The CDR3 has 15 residues. The chain's CDR3 is CASSLLAGVGDTQYF. CDR3 DNA: TGTGCCAGCAGCTTACTAGCGGGTGTGGGAGATACGCAGTATTTT.

The rearrangement links TRBV28 to TRBJ1-5, with 7 bases fitting TRBD1. Trimming removed 3 bases from V and 0 bases from J; junction bases left unmatched: 20. This CDR3 contains 21 residues. CDR1 and CDR2 (germline): MDHEN, SYDVKM. This chain's CDR3 is CASSFFAHETGTPYSNQPQHF. CDR3 bases: TGTGCCAGCAGTTTCTTCGCCCACGAGACAGGGACCCCATATAGCAATCAGCCCCAGCATTTT.

The CDR3 here is CASSFLQGLQTQYF. CDR3 sequence (DNA): TGTGCCAGCAGTTTTCTTCAGGGTTTACAGACCCAGTACTTC. The chain employs TRBV27 and TRBJ2-5; possibly TRBD1 for D (5 bases). Trimming pared 3 bases from V and 6 bases from J, leaving 14 bases between. Germline V CDR1 and CDR2: MNHEY, SMNVEV (reference sequence). This CDR3 comprises 14 residues.

V and J are TRBV7-9 and TRBJ2-2; the D gene could be TRBD1 or TRBD2 (6 bases each). The germline V and J ends were trimmed by 4 bases and 5 bases, with 17 bases remaining between them. There are 16 residues in the CDR3. In germline, CDR1 is SEHNR, CDR2 FQNEAQ (reference sequence). The CDR3 sequence is CASSSKGGTFTGELFF. The CDR3 DNA reads TGTGCCAGCAGCTCTAAAGGGGGGACTTTTACCGGGGAGCTGTTTTTT.

The chain recombines TRBV6-5 with TRBJ2-1, with D uncertain. This CDR3 contains 13 residues. Trimming left V 2 bases short and J 8 bases short, with 10 bases between. Germline CDR1 and CDR2: MNHEY and SVGAGI. The CDR3 here is CASSYVLTDEQFF. CDR3 DNA: TGTGCCAGCAGTTACGTCCTAACCGATGAGCAGTTCTTC.

CDR3 in amino acids: CASSILTEQFF. In DNA form, the CDR3 reads TGTGCCAGCAGTATATTGACCGAGCAGTTCTTC. V gene TRBV28 combines with J gene TRBJ2-1; D uncertain. Germline assignment: CDR1 MDHEN and CDR2 SYDVKM. V was clipped by 5 bases and J by 10 bases, with 9 bases between them. This CDR3 spans 11 amino acids.

The rearrangement joins TRBV10-3 to TRBJ1-5; weak D call: TRBD1 (5 bases). The CDR3 runs 14 residues. V dropped 8 bases and J dropped 6 bases, with 17 bases sitting between them. Germline V gives CDR1 ENHRY, CDR2 SYGVKD. For the CDR3, the DNA is TGTGCCATCCCCTTGGGGCCCAACACTCAGCCCCAGCATTTT. Amino acid sequence: CAIPLGPNTQPQHF.

The CDR3 here is CASSPGEGYGYTF. CDR3 bases: TGTGCCAGCAGCCCAGGGGAAGGCTATGGCTACACCTTC. The chain has TRBV7-3 and TRBJ1-2, with a weak D call TRBD1 (6 bases). Trimming cost V 5 bases and J 4 bases, with 11 bases left between them. Germline loops: CDR1 SGHTA, CDR2 FQGTGA. The CDR3 extends over 13 amino acids.

A word on this clone: The sample carries other DNA sequences with the same CDR3. J is TRBJ2-5 and V is TRBV27, with D possibly TRBD2 on 6 matching bases. The CDR3 is 11 residues long. Trimming took 6 bases from V and 10 from J, leaving 12 bases between them. The germline V gene has CDR1 MNHEY and CDR2 SMNVEV (reference sequence). DNA of the CDR3: TGTGCCAGCAGCCTGGGCGGGGACCAGTACTTC. It encodes CASSLGGDQYF.

The genes are TRBV29-1 and TRBJ1-2; maybe TRBD1 (5 bases). Germline CDR1 reads SQVTM; CDR2 reads ANQGSEA. V dropped 4 bases and J dropped 3 bases, with 15 bases sitting between them. The CDR3 is 14 residues long. CDR3 DNA: TGCAGCGTTGTCGGACACCAAATCCACTATGGCTACACCTTC. This encodes CSVVGHQIHYGYTF.

Points on this clone: The sample carries other DNA sequences with the same CDR3. This CDR3 is CASSPRGGYGYTF. The CDR3 DNA reads TGTGCCAGCAGTCCACGGGGCGGGTATGGCTACACCTTC. The genes are TRBV27 and TRBJ1-2, with D possibly being TRBD1 (5 bases). The V gene lost 5 bases and the J gene lost 5 bases, with 12 bases spanning the gap. This CDR3 contains 13 residues. From germline, CDR1 is MNHEY and CDR2 SMNVEV (reference sequence).

The chain has TRBV6-5 and TRBJ2-7; D gene uncertain. Germline V gene sequence: CDR1 MNHEY, CDR2 SVGAGI. The CDR3 is 16 amino acids. The V end was cut by 0 bases, the J end by 3 bases, with 15 bases between. CDR3 DNA sequence: TGTGCCAGCAGTTACTCGTCTGGCGAGAACCACTACGAGCAGTACTTC. It specifies CASSYSSGENHYEQYF.

This chain connects TRBV19 to TRBJ1-5; D uncertain. Deletions cut 0 bases from V and 6 bases from J, with 9 bases between. The CDR3 is 14 amino acids. The germline V gene has CDR1 LNHDA and CDR2 SQIVND (reference sequence). The CDR3, as DNA: TGTGCCAGTAGTATAGAGGGCCCCGGTCAGCCCCAGCATTTT. Residues: CASSIEGPGQPQHF. The full variable domain, with the rest looked up from reference TRBV19 and TRBJ1-5, is DGGITQSPKYLFRKEGQNVTLSCEQNLNHDAMYWYRQDPGQGLRLIYYSQIVNDFQKGDIAEGYSVSREKKESFPLTVTSAQKNPTAFYLCASSIEGPGQPQHFGDGTRLSIL.

The chain uses TRBV11-2 and TRBJ2-5; no reliable D call. Germline V CDR1 and CDR2: SGHAT, FQNNGV. Trimming shortened V by 1 base and J by 1 base, and 7 bases separated the two germline ends. CDR3 length: 14 amino acids. CDR3 loop: CASSLGWGQETQYF. The CDR3 region has the DNA TGTGCCAGCAGCTTAGGCTGGGGCCAAGAGACCCAGTACTTC.

This sequence joins TRBV6-6 and TRBJ2-6; unclear D gene. The CDR3 sequence is 15 residues long. Germline-derived CDR1 and CDR2 are MNHNY and SVGAGI (reference sequence). Trimming removed 6 bases at V and 4 bases at J, with 13 bases between. CDR3 in amino acids: CASSPLGAGANVLTF. CDR3 in DNA: TGTGCCAGCAGCCCCTTAGGCGCCGGGGCCAACGTCCTGACTTTC.

The rearrangement uses TRBV7-9 and TRBJ2-2, with D unclear. The CDR3 loop spans 14 amino acids. Germline V gene lookup returns CDR1 SEHNR and CDR2 FQNEAQ (reference sequence). V was cut by 5 bases and J by 0 bases, with 7 bases left in between. The CDR3 loop is CASSATSNTGELFF. Here the CDR3 DNA reads TGTGCCAGCAGCGCCACATCGAACACCGGGGAGCTGTTTTTT.

The chain combines TRBV28 with TRBJ2-5; 10 bases line up with TRBD1. V trimming: 3 bases; J trimming: 7 bases; junction bases outside the gene matches: 8. This CDR3 has 15 residues. Germline V gene data show CDR1 as MDHEN and CDR2 as SYDVKM. CDR3 sequence reads: CASSLVTGGLVTQYF. In DNA, the CDR3 is TGTGCCAGCAGTTTGGTGACAGGGGGCTTAGTGACCCAGTACTTC.

V gene TRBV5-1 combines with J gene TRBJ2-7; 7 bases map to TRBD2. This CDR3 region has 17 residues. V gave up 4 bases and J gave up 1 base; unmatched junction bases: 14. The V gene's germline CDR1 is SGHRS and CDR2 YFSETQ. The CDR3: CASSPAYNRGVSYEQYF. The DNA of the CDR3 is TGCGCCAGCAGCCCGGCTTATAATCGGGGGGTATCCTACGAGCAGTACTTC. Variable domain in full (rest from reference TRBV5-1 and TRBJ2-7): KAGVTQTPRYLIKTRGQQVTLSCSPISGHRSVSWYQQTPGQGLQFLFEYFSETQRNKGNFPGRFSGRQFSNSRSEMNVSTLELGDSALYLCASSPAYNRGVSYEQYFGPGTRLTVT.

The V and J genes are TRBV9 and TRBJ1-4, with TRBD1 matching over 7 bases. Germline V gene sequence: CDR1 SGDLS, CDR2 YYNGEE. The CDR3 loop spans 15 amino acids. The V gene end was trimmed by 3 bases and the J gene end by 8 bases; junction bases not matched to a gene: 10. The CDR3 spells CASSGRTGQKEKLFF. The CDR3 bases are TGTGCCAGCAGCGGACGGACAGGTCAAAAGGAAAAACTGTTTTTT.

This rearrangement joins TRBV5-1 to TRBJ2-7; 9 nucleotides agree with TRBD1. The J segment lost 4 bases and the V segment lost 4 bases, leaving 6 bases of the junction unmatched. CDR3 length: 14 residues. The germline V gene encodes CDR1 SGHRS and CDR2 YFSETQ. CDR3 in DNA: TGCGCCAGCAGCCGCGGGACAGGGATATACGAGCAGTACTTC. It codes for CASSRGTGIYEQYF.